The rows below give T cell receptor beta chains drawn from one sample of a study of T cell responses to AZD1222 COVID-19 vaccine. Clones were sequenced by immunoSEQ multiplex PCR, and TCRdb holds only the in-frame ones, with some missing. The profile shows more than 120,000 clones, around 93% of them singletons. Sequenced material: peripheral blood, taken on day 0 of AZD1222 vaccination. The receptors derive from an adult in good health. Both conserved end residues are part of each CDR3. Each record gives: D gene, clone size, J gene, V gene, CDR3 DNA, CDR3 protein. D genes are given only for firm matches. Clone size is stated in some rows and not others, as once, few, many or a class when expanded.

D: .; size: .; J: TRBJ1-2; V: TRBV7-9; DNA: TGTGCCAGCAGCTTCGAAGGGGCAAAAAACTATGGCTACACCTTC; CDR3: CASSFEGAKNYGYTF
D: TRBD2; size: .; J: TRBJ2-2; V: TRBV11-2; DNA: TGTGCCAGCAGCTTAGTGGGTAGCGGGGCAGACACCGGGGAGCTGTTTTTT; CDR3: CASSLVGSGADTGELFF
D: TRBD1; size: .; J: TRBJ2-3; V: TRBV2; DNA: TGTGCCAGCACCCTGGACAGGGGCGCAGATACGCAGTATTTT; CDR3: CASTLDRGADTQYF
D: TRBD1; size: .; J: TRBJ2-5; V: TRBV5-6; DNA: TGTGCCAGCAGCCGCGGGACAGGGGTTATCCAAGAGACCCAGTACTTC; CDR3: CASSRGTGVIQETQYF
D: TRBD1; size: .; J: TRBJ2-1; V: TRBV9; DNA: TGTGCCAGCAGCGGGACAGGGTCCAATGAGCAGTTCTTC; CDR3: CASSGTGSNEQFF
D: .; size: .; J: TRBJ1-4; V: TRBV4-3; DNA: TGCGCCAGCAGCCGCGGGGGGACCTTAAATGAAAAACTGTTTTTT; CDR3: CASSRGGTLNEKLFF
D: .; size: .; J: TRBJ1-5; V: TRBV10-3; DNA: TGTGCCATCAGTGTAGACAACAGCAATCAGCCCCAGCATTTT; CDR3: CAISVDNSNQPQHF
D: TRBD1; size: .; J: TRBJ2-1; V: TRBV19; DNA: TGTGCCAGTAGTAGATCCAGGGGGTCGGTCAATGAGCAGTTCTTC; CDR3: CASSRSRGSVNEQFF
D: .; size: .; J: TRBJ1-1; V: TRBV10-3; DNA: TGTGCCATCAGCGAGGAACAGGGCGGATACACTGAAGCTTTCTTT; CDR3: CAISEEQGGYTEAFF
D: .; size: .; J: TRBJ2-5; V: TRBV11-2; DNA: TGTGCCAGCAGCCCGGGGGCAAGGGAGTCTCAGACCCAGTACTTC; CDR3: CASSPGARESQTQYF
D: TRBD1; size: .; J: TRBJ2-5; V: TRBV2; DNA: TGTGCCAGCAGGGGACCCGGGACAGGGAACGAGGAGACCCAGTACTTC; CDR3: CASRGPGTGNEETQYF
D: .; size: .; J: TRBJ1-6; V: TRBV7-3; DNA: TGTGCCAGCAGCTTAACGGCAGGAGAAGCATCACCCCTCCACTTT; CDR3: CASSLTAGEASPLHF
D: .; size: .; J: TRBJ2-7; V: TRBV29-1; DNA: TGCAGCGTTGAAGGCAAAGCGGGCGGCGACTACGAGCAGTACTTC; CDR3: CSVEGKAGGDYEQYF
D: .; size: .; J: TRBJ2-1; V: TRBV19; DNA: TGTGCCAGTAGCCCGACAGCAAGCTCCTACAATGAGCAGTTCTTC; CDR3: CASSPTASSYNEQFF
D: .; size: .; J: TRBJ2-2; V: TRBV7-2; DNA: TGTGCCAGCAGCTTGCGAGGGGAAAACACCGGGGAGCTGTTTTTT; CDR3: CASSLRGENTGELFF
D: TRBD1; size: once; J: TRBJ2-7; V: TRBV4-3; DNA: TGCGCCAGCAGCCAAGAGTGGCAGGGGGACTACGAGCAGTACTTC; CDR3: CASSQEWQGDYEQYF
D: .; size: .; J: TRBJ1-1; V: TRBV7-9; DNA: TGTGCCAGCAGCCCCGATGTCTCTGAAGCTTTCTTT; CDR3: CASSPDVSEAFF
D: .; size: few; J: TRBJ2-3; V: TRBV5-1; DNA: TGCGCCAGCAGCTTCAACACAGATACGCAGTATTTT; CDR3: CASSFNTDTQYF
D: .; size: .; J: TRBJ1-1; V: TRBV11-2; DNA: TGTGCCAGCAGCTTATTCGGGGTCCTTATGAACACTGAAGCTTTCTTT; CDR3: CASSLFGVLMNTEAFF
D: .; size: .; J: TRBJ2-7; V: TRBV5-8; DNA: TGTGCCAGCAGCTTGGGTTTCTACGAGCAGTACTTC; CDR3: CASSLGFYEQYF
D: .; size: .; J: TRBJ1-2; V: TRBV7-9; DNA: TGTGCCAGCAGCTTAGGGGTGAGGGGCTACACCTTC; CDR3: CASSLGVRGYTF
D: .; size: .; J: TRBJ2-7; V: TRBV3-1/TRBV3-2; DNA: TGTGCCAGCAGCCAAGGCCCCCCAGGGGCGAGTTACGAGCAGTACTTC; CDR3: CASSQGPPGASYEQYF
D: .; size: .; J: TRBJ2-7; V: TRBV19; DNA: TGTGCCAGTAAGTTGGGAAGGGGTTCCTACGAGCAGTACTTC; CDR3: CASKLGRGSYEQYF
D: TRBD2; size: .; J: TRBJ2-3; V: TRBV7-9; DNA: TGTGCCAGCAGCTCCTCCTTAAGCGGGGGGCCATCAGATACGCAGTATTTT; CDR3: CASSSSLSGGPSDTQYF
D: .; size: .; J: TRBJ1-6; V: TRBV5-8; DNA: TGTGCCAGCAGCTTGGCCACCTCGGCCCTCCACTTT; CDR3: CASSLATSALHF
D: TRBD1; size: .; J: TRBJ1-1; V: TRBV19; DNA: TGTGCCAGTAGTATCGGGACAGGGATCGTGGTCACTGAAGCTTTCTTT; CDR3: CASSIGTGIVVTEAFF
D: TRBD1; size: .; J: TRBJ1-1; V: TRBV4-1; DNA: TGCGCCAGCAGCCGAACCGGGGCACAGGGGCTTGAAGCTTTCTTT; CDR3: CASSRTGAQGLEAFF
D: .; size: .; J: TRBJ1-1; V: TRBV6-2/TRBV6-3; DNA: TGTGCCAGCAGTTACTATGCTAACACTGAAGCTTTCTTT; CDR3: CASSYYANTEAFF
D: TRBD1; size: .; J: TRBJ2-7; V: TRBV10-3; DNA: TGTGCCATCAGGTCCGGGACAGGAGTCTACGAGCAGTACTTC; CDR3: CAIRSGTGVYEQYF
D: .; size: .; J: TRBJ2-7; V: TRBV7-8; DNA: TGTGCCAGCAGCTTAGAAGCTCAAGGGACCTACGAGCAGTACTTC; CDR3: CASSLEAQGTYEQYF
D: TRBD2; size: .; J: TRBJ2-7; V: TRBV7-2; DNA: TGTGCCAGCAGCTTAAGAGCGGGGAGCTCCTACGAGCAGTACTTC; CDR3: CASSLRAGSSYEQYF
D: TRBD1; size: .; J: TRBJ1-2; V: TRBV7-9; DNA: TGTGCCAGCAGCCTCGCCGGGACAGGAGCCTATGGCTACACCTTC; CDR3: CASSLAGTGAYGYTF
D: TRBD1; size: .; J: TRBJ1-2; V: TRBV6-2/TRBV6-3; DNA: TGTGCCAGCAGTTTCCAGGGGGTCTACACCTTC; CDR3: CASSFQGVYTF
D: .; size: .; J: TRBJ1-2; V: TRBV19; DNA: TGTGCCAGTAGTACCCGACAACGGGTCGGCCAAGGCGCCCACTATGGCTACACCTTC; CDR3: CASSTRQRVGQGAHYGYTF
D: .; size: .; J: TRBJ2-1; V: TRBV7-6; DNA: TGTGCCAGCAGCTTAGCCCCGACTGGAAGCAGAGAGCAGTTCTTC; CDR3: CASSLAPTGSREQFF
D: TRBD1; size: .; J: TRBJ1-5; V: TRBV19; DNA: TGTGCCAGTAGTTTACTGGACAGGGGCGATCAGCCCCAGCATTTT; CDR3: CASSLLDRGDQPQHF
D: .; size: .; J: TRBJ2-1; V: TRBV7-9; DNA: TGTGCCAGCAGCTTGAACAGGGAGTATGAGCAGTTCTTC; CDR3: CASSLNREYEQFF
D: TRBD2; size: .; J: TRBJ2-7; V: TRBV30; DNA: TGTGCCTGGAAGGCGGGAGGTTACTACGAGCAGTACTTC; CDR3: CAWKAGGYYEQYF
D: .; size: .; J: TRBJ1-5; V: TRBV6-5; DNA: TGTGCCAGCTCTGGACAGTACAATCAGCCCCAGCATTTT; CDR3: CASSGQYNQPQHF
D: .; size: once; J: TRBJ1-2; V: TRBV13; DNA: TGTGCCAGCAGCTCACCCCGGGACACAAAAAATGGCTACACCTTC; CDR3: CASSSPRDTKNGYTF
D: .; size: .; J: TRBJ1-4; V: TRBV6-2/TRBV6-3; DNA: TGTGCCAGCAGCTTTGGGATATTTAATGAAAAACTGTTTTTT; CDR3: CASSFGIFNEKLFF
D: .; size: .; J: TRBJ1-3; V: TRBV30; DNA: TGTGCCTGGAGGTGGACGGCGGGAAACACCATATATTTT; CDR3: CAWRWTAGNTIYF
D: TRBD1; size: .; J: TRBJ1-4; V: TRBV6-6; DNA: TGTGCCAGCAGTTACTCCCAAGGGGGCTTCCAAGAAAAACTGTTTTTT; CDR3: CASSYSQGGFQEKLFF
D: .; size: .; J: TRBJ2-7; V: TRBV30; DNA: TGTGCCTGGAGTGTGAGTTTTGGGACTGGAGTCTACGAGCAGTACTTC; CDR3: CAWSVSFGTGVYEQYF
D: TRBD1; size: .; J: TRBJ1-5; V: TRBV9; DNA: TGTGCCAGCAGCCCCTCCGGACAGGGTCCCAATCAGCCCCAGCATTTT; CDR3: CASSPSGQGPNQPQHF
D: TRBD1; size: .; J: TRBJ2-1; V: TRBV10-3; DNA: TGTGCCATCAGTAAGGGGACAGGGCGGGATGAGCAGTTCTTC; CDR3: CAISKGTGRDEQFF
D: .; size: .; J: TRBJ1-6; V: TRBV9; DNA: TGTGCCAGCAGCGTAGACCCAGCGTATTATTCACCCCTCCACTTT; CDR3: CASSVDPAYYSPLHF
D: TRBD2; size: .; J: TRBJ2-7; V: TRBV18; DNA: TGTGCCAGCTCACCCTCGGCGGGGGAAAGGGACGAGCAGTACTTC; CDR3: CASSPSAGERDEQYF
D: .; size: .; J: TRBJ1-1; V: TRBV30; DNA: TGTGCCTGGAGTGTAGGCGTTACGGCTTTCTTT; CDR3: CAWSVGVTAFF
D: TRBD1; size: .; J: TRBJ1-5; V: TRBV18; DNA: TGTGCCAGCTCACCGGACAGGGGGATGATTGGTCAGCCCCAGCATTTT; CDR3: CASSPDRGMIGQPQHF
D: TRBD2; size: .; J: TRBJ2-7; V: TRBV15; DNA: TGTGCCACCAGCAGAGATCCGGGACTAGCGTACTCCTACGAGCAGTACTTC; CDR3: CATSRDPGLAYSYEQYF
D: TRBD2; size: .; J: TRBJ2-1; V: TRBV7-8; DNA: TGTGCCAGCAGCTTATGGGCCCAGCGGGAGCATTACAATGAGCAGTTCTTC; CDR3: CASSLWAQREHYNEQFF
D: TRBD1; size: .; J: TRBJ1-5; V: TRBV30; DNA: TGTGCCTGGAGTAAGGGGGCGAATCAGCCCCAGCATTTT; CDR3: CAWSKGANQPQHF
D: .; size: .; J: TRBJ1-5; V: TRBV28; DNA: TGTGCCAGCACCTCCTACTCCCGGGACCGCATGGGACCCCAGCATTTT; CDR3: CASTSYSRDRMGPQHF
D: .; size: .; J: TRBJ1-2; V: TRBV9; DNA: TGTGCCAGCAGCGTAGAGGTACACTCTAACTATGGCTACACCTTC; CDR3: CASSVEVHSNYGYTF